The 20 T cell receptor beta chains listed next were all sequenced from one sample in a study of tumor-infiltrating lymphocytes in primary liver carcinoma. With a constant-region primer, TCR beta cDNA was made from 450 to 650 ng of total RNA. Amplification in three nested multiplex PCR rounds with slightly modified ARM-PCR gave rise to TCR beta libraries. The first two PCR rounds used TRBV1-TRBV30 primers with a Cbeta primer, 10 cycles each. TCRdb re-called the multiplex PCR reads with MiXCR, one entry per CDR3 protein. The profile shows roughly 36,000 distinct CDR3 sequences, 60% to 80% of them singletons. The source material, 20-30 mg of unsorted bulk tissue, was used to co-extract RNA and DNA. Sample: tumor-adjacent normal liver tissue. The receptors shown here come from a man aged 35-49 years with primary liver carcinoma and hepatitis B virus infection.

This clonotype was recorded a few times. One end of the junction fails to match germline, which may point to a read error. The chain links TRBV12-3 or TRBV12-4 to TRBJ1-5, with 9 bases that match TRBD1. The CDR3 sequence is 16 residues long. The CDR3 nucleotides read TGTGCCAGCAGTTCCTCAGGACAGGGGAGGGCTCAGTCCCAGCATTTT. It codes for CASSSSGQGRAQSQHF.

Details on this clonotype: The junction differs from germline at one of its ends, possibly a read error. The chain combines TRBV11-3 with TRBJ1-5; maybe TRBD1 (5 bases). The CDR3 has 15 residues. CDR1 is SGHNT and CDR2 is YENEEA in the germline V gene. CDR3 nucleotide sequence: TGTGCCAGCGGCTTAGATCGGGGGGTGGTTCAGCCCCAGCATTTT. Its protein is CASGLDRGVVQPQHF.

This chain links TRBV12-3 or TRBV12-4 with TRBJ1-1, with D maybe TRBD1 (5 bases). Trimming shortened V by 8 bases and J by 1 base, and 14 bases separated the two germline ends. The CDR3 extends over 14 amino acids. The CDR3, as DNA: TGTGCCAGCGGGAGTACAGGTTCGAACACTGAAGCTTTCTTT. Translation gives CASGSTGSNTEAFF.

Notes on this clonotype: At one end, the junction sequence differs from germline, possibly due to a read error. The chain carries TRBV7-3 and TRBJ2-3, with a possible D match to TRBD1 (5 bases). Judging by the DNA end, TRBJ1-5 fits better; the J call may be wrong. The CDR3 is 16 amino acids. Germline lookup yields CDR1 SGHTA and CDR2 FQGTGA. The CDR3 coding sequence is TGTGCCAGTAGCTCCGGGACTAGCGGGAGCACAGATACGCAGCATTTT. Translated: CASSSGTSGSTDTQHF.

Comment on this clonotype: This likely comes from a read error, as the CDR3 has no conserved phenylalanine or tryptophan at its end. The V gene is TRBV29-1, the J gene TRBJ2-1; the D call may be TRBD1 or TRBD2 (5 bases each). The closer fit of TRBJ2-7 to the DNA end suggests the J call may be wrong. There are 11 residues in the CDR3. Germline-derived CDR1 and CDR2 are SQVTM and ANQGSEA. The CDR3 nucleotides read TGCAGCGGGGGCTCGGGAAGTGAACAGTACTCC. Its protein is CSGGSGSEQYS.

This chain connects TRBV4-2 to TRBJ2-3, with D perhaps matching TRBD2 (7 bases). V was shortened by 3 bases and J by 5 bases, with 15 bases between the two germline ends. From germline, CDR1 is LGHNA and CDR2 YNFKEQ. There are 15 residues in the CDR3. CDR3 bases: TGTGCCAGCAGCCATGAGGGGGGAGGGGGAGATACGCAGTATTTT. This gives the protein CASSHEGGGGDTQYF.

For this clonotype: This CDR3 fails to terminate in the conserved phenylalanine or tryptophan, so it likely reflects a read error. The gene calls are TRBV6-2 or TRBV6-3 and TRBJ1-5; no clear D gene. The CDR3 is 14 residues long. From germline, CDR1 is MNHEY and CDR2 SVGEGT. Trimming stripped 9 bases from V and 0 bases from J, with 12 bases between. CDR3 sequence: CASTAPYSNQPQHS. The CDR3 bases are TGTGCCAGTACCGCACCCTATAGCAATCAGCCCCAGCATTCT.

This clonotype was observed at least ten times. The chain couples TRBV20-1 to TRBJ2-7; D possibly corresponds to TRBD2 (6 bases). Trimming stripped 5 bases from V and 1 base from J, with 18 bases between. The CDR3 sequence is 15 residues long. Germline CDR1 and CDR2: DFQATT and SNEGSKA (reference sequence). For the CDR3, the DNA is TGCAGTGCTCAATTGTTGTCGGGAGTTTCCTACGAGCAGTACTTC. It is translated as CSAQLLSGVSYEQYF.

On this clonotype itself: No conserved phenylalanine or tryptophan is present at the end of the CDR3, so a read error is the likely explanation. V gene TRBV11-3 combines with J gene TRBJ2-3; no firm D call. The DNA matches TRBJ1-5 better at its end, which makes the J call doubtful. Germline lookup yields CDR1 SGHNT and CDR2 YENEEA. The CDR3 length is 13 residues. Here the CDR3 DNA reads TGTGCCAGCAGCTTTTTATCTGGGAATACACAGCATCTT. This sequence encodes CASSFLSGNTQHL.

Note on this clonotype: A junction boundary mismatches the germline segment, possibly from a read error. The rearrangement joins TRBV6-1 to TRBJ1-6; weak D call: TRBD1 (5 bases). This CDR3 comprises 17 residues. From germline, CDR1 is MNHNS and CDR2 SASEGT. The DNA of the CDR3 is TGTGCCAGTACCCTCGGGGACCCGAGCTCCTATAATTCACCCATCCACTTT. It translates to CASTLGDPSSYNSPIHF.

Points on this clonotype: The junction and the germline gene differ at one end; a read error may be behind it. The genes are TRBV11-1 and TRBJ2-4; 13 nucleotides align to TRBD2. There are 17 residues in the CDR3. Germline loops: CDR1 SGHAT, CDR2 FQDESV (reference sequence). As DNA, the CDR3 is TGTGGCAGCAGCTTTTCCGGGACTAGCGGGACCAAAAACATTCAGTGCTTC. Its translation is CGSSFSGTSGTKNIQCF.

In the case of this clonotype: The junction shows a germline mismatch at one end, possibly a read error. This sequence joins TRBV5-1 and TRBJ2-7; 9 nucleotides agree with TRBD1. The CDR3 is made up of 12 amino acids. CDR1 and CDR2 from the germline V gene are SGHRS and YFSETQ. The CDR3 spells CASSLDRGQQYF. DNA for the CDR3: TGCGCCAGCAGCTTGGACAGGGGGCAGCAGTATTTC.

The rearrangement uses TRBV29-1 and TRBJ1-1; unclear D gene. This CDR3 comprises 13 residues. Germline lookup yields CDR1 SQVTM and CDR2 ANQGSEA. The CDR3: CSVLDRKHTEAFF. The CDR3 DNA follows: TGCAGTGTGCTCGATAGGAAGCACACTGAAGCTTTCTTT.

With respect to this clonotype: The conserved phenylalanine or tryptophan normally closing the CDR3 is absent here, so this likely arose from a read error. This rearrangement joins TRBV10-3 to TRBJ2-1; 14 bases are shared with TRBD2. The CDR3 loop spans 17 amino acids. J gave up 2 bases and V 10 bases, and 10 bases lay outside the gene matches. The germline gives CDR1 ENHRY, CDR2 SYGVKD. CDR3 DNA sequence: TGTGCCACCCGGGGACTAGCGGGAGTTTTGACCTACAATGAGCAGTTCTAC. Translating gives CATRGLAGVLTYNEQFY.

V gene TRBV6-4 combines with J gene TRBJ2-2; the match to TRBD2 covers 7 bases. Germline V lookup: CDR1 MRHNA, CDR2 SNTAGT. The CDR3 is 16 amino acids. V lost 3 bases to trimming and J lost 4 bases; unmatched junction nucleotides: 8. The CDR3 sequence is CASSDAGTTSTGELFF. The CDR3 DNA follows: TGTGCCAGCAGTGATGCCGGGACTACAAGCACCGGGGAGCTGTTTTTT.

J is TRBJ1-1 and V is TRBV30; D remains ambiguous. CDR1 is GTSNPN, CDR2 SVGIG, per germline (reference sequence). The CDR3 loop spans 13 amino acids. CDR3 protein: CARSRGLNTEAFF. The DNA of the CDR3 is TGTGCTCGGAGTCGCGGGTTGAACACTGAAGCTTTCTTT. The variable domain in full, with the rest retrieved from reference TRBV30 and TRBJ1-1, is SQTIHQWPATLVQPVGSPLSLECTVEGTSNPNLYWYRQAAGRGLQLLFYSVGIGQISSEVPQNLSASRPQDRQFILSSKKLLLSDSGFYLCARSRGLNTEAFFGQGTRLTVV.

In this sample, this clonotype turned up a few times. A much larger clone differs from this one at a single base, so this may be a read error. The chain employs TRBV7-9 and TRBJ2-5; TRBD2 might be the D (6 bases). Germline lookup yields CDR1 SEHNR and CDR2 FQNEAQ (reference sequence). The CDR3 is made up of 16 amino acids. The CDR3 coding sequence is TGTGCCAGCAGCTCCCGGACTACTATGCAAAGAGAGACCCGGTACTTC. Its translation: CASSSRTTMQRETRYF.

This clonotype was picked up one time. This chain uses TRBV5-1 with TRBJ2-1; D is ambiguous. This CDR3 region has 14 residues. V was cut by 2 bases and J by 7 bases, with 13 bases left in between. In germline, CDR1 is SGHRS, CDR2 YFSETQ. This chain's CDR3 is CASSLSWGYNEQFF. CDR3 nucleotides: TGCGCCAGCAGCTTATCATGGGGTTATAATGAGCAGTTCTTC.

Comments on this clonotype: Mismatch with germline at one junction end may stem from a read error. This chain links TRBV4-1 with TRBJ2-1; the match to TRBD1 covers 8 bases. Germline CDR1 and CDR2: MGHRA and YSYEKL. This CDR3 is 17 amino acids long. The CDR3 DNA reads as TGTGCCAGCAGCCAACTTGGGGCAGGGGGCGGTTTGTGTGAGCAGTTCTTC. Its protein product is CASSQLGAGGGLCEQFF.

This chain joins TRBV4-2 and TRBJ1-1, with D hard to call. Germline-derived CDR1 and CDR2 are LGHNA and YNFKEQ. Trimming removed 7 bases from V and 5 bases from J, with 17 bases in between. The CDR3 sequence is 14 residues long. Here the CDR3 reads CASNQENWGTEAFF. The CDR3 DNA reads TGTGCCAGCAACCAGGAGAATTGGGGAACTGAAGCTTTCTTT.